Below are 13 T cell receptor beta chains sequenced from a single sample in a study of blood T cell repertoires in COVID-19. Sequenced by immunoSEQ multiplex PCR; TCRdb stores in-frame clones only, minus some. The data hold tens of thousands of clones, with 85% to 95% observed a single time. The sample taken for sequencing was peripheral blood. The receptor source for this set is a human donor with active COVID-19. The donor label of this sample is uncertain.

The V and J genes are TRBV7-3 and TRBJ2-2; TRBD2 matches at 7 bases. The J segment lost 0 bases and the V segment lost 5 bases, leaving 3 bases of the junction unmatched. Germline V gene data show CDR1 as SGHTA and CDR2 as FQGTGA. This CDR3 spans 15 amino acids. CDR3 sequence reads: CASSLAVANTGELFF. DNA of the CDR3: TGTGCCAGCAGCCTAGCGGTCGCGAACACCGGGGAGCTGTTTTTT.

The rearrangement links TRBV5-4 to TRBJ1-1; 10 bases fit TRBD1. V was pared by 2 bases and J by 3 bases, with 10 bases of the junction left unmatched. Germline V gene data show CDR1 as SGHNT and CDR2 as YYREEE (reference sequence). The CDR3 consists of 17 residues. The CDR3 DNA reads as TGTGCCAGCAGCTTTGGGGGAGACAGGGGGCCAGACACTGAAGCTTTCTTT. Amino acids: CASSFGGDRGPDTEAFF.

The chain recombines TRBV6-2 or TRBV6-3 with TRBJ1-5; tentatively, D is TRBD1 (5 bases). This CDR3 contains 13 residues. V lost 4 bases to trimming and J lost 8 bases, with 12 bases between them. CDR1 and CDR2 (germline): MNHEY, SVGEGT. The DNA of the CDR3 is TGTGCCAGCAGTTCCCTGGGGCGCGAGCCCCAGCATTTT. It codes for CASSSLGREPQHF.

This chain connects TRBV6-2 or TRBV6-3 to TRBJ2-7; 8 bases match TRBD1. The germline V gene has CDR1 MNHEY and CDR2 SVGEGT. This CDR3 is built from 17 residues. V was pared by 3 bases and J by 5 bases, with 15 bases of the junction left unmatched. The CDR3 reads CASSYSTGQGTFHEQYF. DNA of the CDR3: TGTGCCAGCAGTTATTCCACCGGACAGGGAACATTCCACGAGCAGTACTTC.

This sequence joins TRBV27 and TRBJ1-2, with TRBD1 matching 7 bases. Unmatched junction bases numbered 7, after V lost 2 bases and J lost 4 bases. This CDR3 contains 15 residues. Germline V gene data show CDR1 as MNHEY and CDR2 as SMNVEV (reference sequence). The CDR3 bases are TGTGCCAGCAGTTTAAGAAGGGGGCGCAGCTATGGCTACACCTTC. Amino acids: CASSLRRGRSYGYTF.

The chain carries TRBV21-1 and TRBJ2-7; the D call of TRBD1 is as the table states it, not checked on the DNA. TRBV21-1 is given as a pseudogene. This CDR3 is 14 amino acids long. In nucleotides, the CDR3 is TGTGCCAGCAGCAAAGCCGACAGAACTTACGAGCAGTACTTC. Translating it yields CASSKADRTYEQYF.

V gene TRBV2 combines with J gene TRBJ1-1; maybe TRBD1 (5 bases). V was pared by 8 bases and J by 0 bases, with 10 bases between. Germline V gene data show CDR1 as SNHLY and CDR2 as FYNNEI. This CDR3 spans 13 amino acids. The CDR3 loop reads CASQQEMNTEAFF. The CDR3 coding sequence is TGTGCCAGCCAACAGGAAATGAACACTGAAGCTTTCTTT.

CDR3 nucleotides: TGCAGTGCTAGTGGTGCGACTACCACAGATACGCAGTATTTT. This encodes CSASGATTTDTQYF. This rearrangement joins TRBV20-1 to TRBJ2-3; D possibly corresponds to TRBD2 (5 bases). Looked up from germline, CDR1 is DFQATT and CDR2 is SNEGSKA (reference sequence). V lost 3 bases to trimming and J lost 2 bases, with 12 bases between them. The CDR3 contains 14 residues.

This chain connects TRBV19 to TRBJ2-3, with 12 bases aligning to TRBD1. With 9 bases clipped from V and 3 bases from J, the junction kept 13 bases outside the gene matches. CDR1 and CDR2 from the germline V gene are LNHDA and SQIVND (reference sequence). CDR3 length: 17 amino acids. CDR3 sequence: CASGAGQGATRTDTQYF. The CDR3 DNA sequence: TGTGCCAGCGGTGCGGGACAGGGGGCAACAAGGACAGATACGCAGTATTTT.

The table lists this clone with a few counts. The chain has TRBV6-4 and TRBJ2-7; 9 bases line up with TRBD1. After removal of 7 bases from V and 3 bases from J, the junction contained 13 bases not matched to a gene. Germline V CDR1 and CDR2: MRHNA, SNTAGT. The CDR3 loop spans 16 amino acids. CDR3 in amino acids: CASTGGRDRVHYEQYF. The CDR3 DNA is TGTGCCAGCACCGGTGGCCGGGACAGGGTTCACTACGAGCAGTACTTC.

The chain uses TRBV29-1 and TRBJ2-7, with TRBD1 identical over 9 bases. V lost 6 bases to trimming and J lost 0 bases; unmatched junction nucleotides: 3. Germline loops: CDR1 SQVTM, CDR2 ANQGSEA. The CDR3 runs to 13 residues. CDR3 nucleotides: TGCAGCGTCGGACAGGGGATCTCCTACGAGCAGTACTTC. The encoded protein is CSVGQGISYEQYF.

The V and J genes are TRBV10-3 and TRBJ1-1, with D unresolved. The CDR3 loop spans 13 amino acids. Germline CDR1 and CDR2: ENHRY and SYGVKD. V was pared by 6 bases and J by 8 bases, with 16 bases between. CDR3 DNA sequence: TGTGCCATCAGGACTCCTTTGTACAAAGAAGCTTTCTTT. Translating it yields CAIRTPLYKEAFF.

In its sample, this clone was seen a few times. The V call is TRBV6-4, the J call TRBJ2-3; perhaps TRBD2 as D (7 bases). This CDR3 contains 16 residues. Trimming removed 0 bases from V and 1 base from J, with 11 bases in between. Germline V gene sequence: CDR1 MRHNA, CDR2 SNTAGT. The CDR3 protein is CASSDSKGGGTDTQYF. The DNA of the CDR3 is TGTGCCAGCAGTGACTCCAAAGGGGGGGGCACAGATACGCAGTATTTT.